Here is one T cell receptor (beta chain) with its context. V shed 4 bases and J shed 0 bases, with 10 bases lying between them. The CDR3 sequence is 15 residues long. The V gene's germline CDR1 is MGHRA and CDR2 YSYEKL. Per the authors' pipeline: Amplification from reference gene primers served as the basis for estimated nucleated cell counts. The table came from immunoSEQ multiplex PCR; TCRdb's copy has only in-frame clones and leaves some out. Clone size and V and J calls were adopted from that table, with D and trimming inferred from the DNA. This sample has over 55,000 clones, with around 87% found just once. This specimen belongs to a study of blood T cell repertoires in COVID-19. Study-wide background: Samples came from the United States, Italy and Spain, spanning acute and convalescent COVID-19. In each case, the material was cDNA or gDNA derived from T cells, B-cell-depleted T cells, or PBMCs.

This TCR came from a man in his fifties or sixties with active COVID-19. V gene TRBV4-1 combines with J gene TRBJ1-5, with D perhaps matching TRBD1 (6 bases). The sequencing sample was made of peripheral blood. In nucleotides, the CDR3 is TGCGCCAGCAGCCCCCGGGACACTAGCAATCAGCCCCAGCATTTT. Translating it yields CASSPRDTSNQPQHF.